The entry that follows covers one TCR beta chain sequence. The data were taken from a study of blood T cell repertoires in COVID-19. What the recovered Cohort 3 donors had was two negative PCRs, clearance, or symptom resolution. Clones were read by immunoSEQ multiplex PCR, and TCRdb kept only the in-frame ones, dropping some. The data contain around 310,000 clones, around 92% of them seen just once; the ten biggest clones take up almost 9.5%. The CDR3 sequence is 14 residues long. V was clipped by 2 bases and J by 4 bases; unmatched bases: 4. Germline CDR1 reads LNHDA; CDR2 reads SQIVND (reference sequence).

This TCR derives from a woman under 40 who had recovered from COVID-19. The chain employs TRBV19 and TRBJ1-1; 7 bases map to TRBD1. Sequences were obtained from PBMCs or T cells enriched from blood (not recorded which). The CDR3 nucleotides read TGTGCCAGTAGTATAAAAGGGGGCCTCACTGAAGCTTTCTTT. Its protein product is CASSIKGGLTEAFF.